The source of this T cell receptor beta chain is a study of T cells expressing NK-cell markers. Study at large: From sorted CD3+CD56+NKG2C+, CD3+CD56+NKG2C- and CD3+CD56-NKG2C+ T cells came the TCR beta repertoires.

For each CDR3 protein, TCRdb gives one entry from its re-call of the 5' RACE reads, without DNA. The sample's table shows 550,000 or so distinct CDR3 sequences. Germline V gene lookup returns CDR1 GTSNPN and CDR2 SVGIG (reference sequence). This CDR3 is built from 12 residues. The rearrangement uses TRBV30 and TRBJ2-7. This TCR derives from a man younger than 35 in good health. The material sequenced was blood T cells: a sorted CD56 or NKG2C T cell subset, CD4+ or CD8+ T cells, or bulk PBMC T cells (not recorded which). The CDR3 sequence is CAWVGRVYEQYF.